This record covers a single T cell receptor beta chain. Its target is not known. MiXCR was run by TCRdb on the RT-PCR reads, yielding one entry per CDR3 protein. In the table there are about 520,000 distinct CDR3 sequences, about a tenth of which are singletons. The sample originates from a study of response to subunit inactivated influenza vaccine. Study results and caveats: Authors suggested few new T cells are recruited by each seasonal influenza vaccination.

V gave up 1 base and J gave up 6 bases, with 10 bases separating them. The CDR3 loop spans 15 amino acids. Germline V gives CDR1 SGHAT, CDR2 FQNNGV. This TCR derives from a man between 45 and 60 years old who received an inactivated influenza vaccine. The chain combines TRBV11-2 with TRBJ1-6; TRBD1 is a possible D gene (6 bases). The sequencing used PBMCs from blood, collected roughly 45 days after vaccination. CDR3 in DNA: TGTGCCAGCAGCTTAGGCAGGGGTTTTAATTCACCCCTCCACTTT. Encoded protein: CASSLGRGFNSPLHF.